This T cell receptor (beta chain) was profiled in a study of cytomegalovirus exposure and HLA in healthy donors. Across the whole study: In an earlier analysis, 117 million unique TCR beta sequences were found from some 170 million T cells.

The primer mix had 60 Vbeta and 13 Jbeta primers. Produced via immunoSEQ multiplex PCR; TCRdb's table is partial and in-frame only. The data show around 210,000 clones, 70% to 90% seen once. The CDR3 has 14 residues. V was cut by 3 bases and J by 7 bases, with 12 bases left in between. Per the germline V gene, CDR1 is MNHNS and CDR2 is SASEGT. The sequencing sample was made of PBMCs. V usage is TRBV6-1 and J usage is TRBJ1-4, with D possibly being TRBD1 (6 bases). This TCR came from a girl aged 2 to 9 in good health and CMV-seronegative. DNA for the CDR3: TGTGCCAGCAGTGATCTGGGGGCCGGTGAAAAACTGTTTTTT. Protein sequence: CASSDLGAGEKLFF.